The present T cell receptor beta chain was sequenced within a study of identical twins. Study findings and constraints: Out-of-frame TCR alpha sharing in monozygotic twins exceeded recombination model predictions. The abundant beta clonotypes from cord blood had fewer insertions, and memory repertoires had none of this.

Each CDR3 protein gets one entry after TCRdb re-called the 5' RACE reads with MiXCR. Of roughly 720,000 distinct CDR3 sequences detected, about 20% appear once; the ten largest clones hold less than 15%. V was clipped by 3 bases and J by 4 bases, with 7 bases between them. Germline CDR1 and CDR2: MNHNS and SASEGT. The CDR3 has 13 amino acids. This clonotype was found a few times. What it recognizes is unknown. The data also belong to a second study, concerning T cells expressing NK-cell markers. That publication notes: Sorted CD3+CD56+NKG2C+, CD3+CD56+NKG2C- and CD3+CD56-NKG2C+ T cells supplied TCR beta repertoires. With respect to HCMV, most of the eight sequenced donors were seropositive, and one was seronegative.

Sequenced input: PBMCs. The chain employs TRBV6-1 and TRBJ1-5; D unclear. This TCR came from a woman younger than 35 in good health. As DNA, the CDR3 is TGTGCCAGCAGTGAGAAGATTAATCAGCCCCAGCATTTT. Amino acid sequence: CASSEKINQPQHF.